This T cell receptor beta chain was found in a study of cytomegalovirus exposure and HLA in healthy donors. This clone was seen once. What it binds is unknown. The PCR had 60 Vbeta and 13 Jbeta primers. Data came from immunoSEQ multiplex PCR; TCRdb stores just in-frame clones and leaves some out. The sample has roughly 120,000 clones; roughly 80% are singletons. V lost 0 bases, J lost 5 bases, and 9 bases stayed unmatched. Germline V gene data show CDR1 as SGHRS and CDR2 as YFSETQ. CDR3 size: 16 residues. General study findings and limits: There were a few CMV-associated chains whose specificity for CMV antigens was confirmed in vitro. Highest at DRB1 and lowest at HLA-C, TCR association rates differed among HLA loci in a later analysis.

The TCR originated in a man aged 45-65 years in good health and CMV-seropositive. The rearrangement joins TRBV5-1 to TRBJ1-2; TRBD1 matches at 8 bases. Sequences were obtained from PBMCs. CDR3 amino acids: CASSLDPQGAAYGYTF. The CDR3 DNA reads as TGCGCCAGCAGCTTGGATCCTCAGGGGGCTGCATATGGCTACACCTTC.